Listed below are T cell receptor beta chains from one sample, sequenced in a study of neoadjuvant nivolumab and ipilimumab in lung cancer. The table came from immunoSEQ multiplex PCR; TCRdb's copy has only in-frame clones and leaves some out. The sample records some 43,000 clones, more than 85% being singletons. Material: blood, obtained before neoadjuvant nivolumab, alone or with ipilimumab. The receptors derive from an adult with non-small cell lung cancer. Some clones in this sample may be carry-over from other donors' samples. Both conserved end residues are part of each CDR3. A D gene is named only where the DNA matches it firmly. Expanded clones are given a class, and other clones once, few, many or no size at all.

>TRBV18|15|-|TRBD2|TRBJ2-1
CASSLASGRGNEQFF
>TRBV7-2|18|-|TRBD2|TRBJ2-1
CASSLIPSGGTTYNEQFF
>TRBV20-1|10|-|-|TRBJ2-3
CSARLDTQYF
>TRBV29-1|13|-|-|TRBJ1-4
CSVWGQGSEKLFF
>TRBV10-3|16|-|-|TRBJ2-5
CAISIYRDTLQETQYF
>TRBV5-6|15|-|TRBD1|TRBJ1-2
CASSFTGTGGYGYTF
>TRBV5-6|15|-|TRBD2|TRBJ2-1
CASRSAGSSYNEQFF
>TRBV4-1|15|-|-|TRBJ2-2
CASSTQATNTGELFF
>TRBV7-2|14|-|-|TRBJ1-1
CASSTALMNTEAFF
>TRBV5-4|13|-|-|TRBJ2-3
CASSAGPSDTQYF
>TRBV19|18|-|TRBD2|TRBJ2-1
CASSIRASGSPGANEQFF
>TRBV7-3|17|-|-|TRBJ2-3
CASSYIDGMAGTDTQYF
>TRBV4-1|15|-|TRBD1|TRBJ1-4
CASSLRQGTNEKLFF
>TRBV19|13|-|-|TRBJ2-5
CASSIPGRETQYF
>TRBV5-1|15|-|-|TRBJ2-5
CASSLDWRFGETQYF
>TRBV30|15|-|-|TRBJ1-1
CAWIPGARSPSEAFF
>TRBV5-1|13|-|-|TRBJ1-2
CASSLEGLDGYTF
>TRBV4-3|15|-|-|TRBJ2-1
CASSQEPSVDGEQFF
>TRBV4-1|16|once|-|TRBJ1-2
CASSQDRWGSGYGYTF
>TRBV29-1|16|-|-|TRBJ2-2
CSARGQGPSNTGELFF
>TRBV2|15|-|TRBD1|TRBJ2-3
CASSEGQGNTDTQYF
>TRBV6-5|11|-|-|TRBJ1-4
CASSQGEKLFF
>TRBV6-5|15|-|-|TRBJ2-3
CASSYGGLATDTQYF
>TRBV5-4|14|-|TRBD1|TRBJ1-4
CASSPRDRDEKLFF
>TRBV6-5|14|-|TRBD1|TRBJ2-5
CASSTGTGQGTQYF
>TRBV7-9|16|-|TRBD2|TRBJ2-7
CASSTGLAGGSYEQYF
>TRBV5-5|13|-|-|TRBJ1-1
CASSPDDILRAFF
>TRBV18|15|-|-|TRBJ1-2
CASSPGSGSKDGYTF
>TRBV30|12|-|-|TRBJ2-7
CAAKGGAYEQYF
>TRBV6-5|15|once|TRBD1|TRBJ1-5
CASRGDRGGNQPQHF
>TRBV7-3|13|-|TRBD1|TRBJ2-5
CASSSTGGATQYF
>TRBV7-6|16|-|TRBD2|TRBJ2-2
CASSSRLAQNTGELFF
>TRBV5-1|12|-|TRBD1|TRBJ1-2
CASSFDRDGYTF
>TRBV9|14|-|-|TRBJ2-5
CASSVKLDGETQYF
>TRBV10-1|15|-|-|TRBJ1-1
CASSERQGLNTEAFF
>TRBV6-1|16|-|-|TRBJ2-4
CASSGIAAKAKNIQYF
>TRBV6-5|16|-|TRBD2|TRBJ2-1
CASSSPRESAYNEQFF
>TRBV5-1|16|-|-|TRBJ2-2
CASSPQVGMNTGELFF
>TRBV18|15|-|-|TRBJ2-1
CASSPVTRGNNEQFF
>TRBV30|12|-|-|TRBJ2-7
CAWSVLGYEQYF
>TRBV30|15|few|-|TRBJ1-1
CAWSQPDRGYTEAFF